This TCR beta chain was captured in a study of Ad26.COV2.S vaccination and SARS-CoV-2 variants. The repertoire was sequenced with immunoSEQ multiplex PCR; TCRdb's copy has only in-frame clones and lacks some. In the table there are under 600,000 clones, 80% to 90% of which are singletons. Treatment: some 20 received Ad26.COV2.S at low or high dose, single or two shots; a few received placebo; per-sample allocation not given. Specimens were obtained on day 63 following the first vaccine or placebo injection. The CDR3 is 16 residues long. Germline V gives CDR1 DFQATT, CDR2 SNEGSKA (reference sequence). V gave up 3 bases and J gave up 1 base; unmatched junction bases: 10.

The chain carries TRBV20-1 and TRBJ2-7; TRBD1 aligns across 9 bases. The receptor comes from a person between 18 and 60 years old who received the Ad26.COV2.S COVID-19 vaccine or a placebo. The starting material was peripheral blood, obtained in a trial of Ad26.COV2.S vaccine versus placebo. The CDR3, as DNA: TGCAGTGCTAGTGAGTGGGGACAGGGCCTATCCTACGAGCAGTACTTC. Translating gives CSASEWGQGLSYEQYF.